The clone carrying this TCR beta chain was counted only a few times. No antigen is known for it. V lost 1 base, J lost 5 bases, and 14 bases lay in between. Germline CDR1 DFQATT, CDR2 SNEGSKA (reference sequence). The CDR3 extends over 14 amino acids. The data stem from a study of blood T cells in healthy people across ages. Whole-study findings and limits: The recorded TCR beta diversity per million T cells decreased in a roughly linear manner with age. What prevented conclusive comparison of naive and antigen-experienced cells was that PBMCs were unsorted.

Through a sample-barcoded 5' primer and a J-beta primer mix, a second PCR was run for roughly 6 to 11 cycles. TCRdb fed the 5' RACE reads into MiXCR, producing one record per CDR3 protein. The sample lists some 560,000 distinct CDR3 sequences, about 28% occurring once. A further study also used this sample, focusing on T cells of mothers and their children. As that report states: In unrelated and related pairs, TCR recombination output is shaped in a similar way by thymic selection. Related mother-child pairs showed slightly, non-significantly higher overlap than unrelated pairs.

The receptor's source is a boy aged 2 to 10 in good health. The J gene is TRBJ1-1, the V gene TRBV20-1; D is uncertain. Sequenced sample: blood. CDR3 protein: CSARAGSVRTEAFF. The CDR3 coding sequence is TGCAGTGCTAGAGCGGGCAGTGTGAGAACTGAAGCTTTCTTT.